This TCR beta chain emerged from a study of T cells in Graves' hyperthyroidism and ophthalmopathy. There were TCR beta CDR3 regions amplified from RNA transcripts. A first-round RT-PCR of the TCR CDR3 used the HTBI primer set. TCRdb passed the multiplex PCR reads through MiXCR, listing each CDR3 protein once. Among some 720,000 distinct CDR3 sequences, 16% were seen once, and the ten largest hold approximately 8.4%. Between the trimmed V and J ends, which lost 2 bases and 1 base, there was a span of 11 bases. CDR3 size: 15 residues. CDR1 is MNHEY and CDR2 is SMNVEV in the germline V gene (reference sequence). Stability of Graves' hyperthyroidism was defined as absent ophthalmopathy progression within 18 months. Patients aged 18 to 65 had newly diagnosed hyperthyroidism of under 2 months' duration. This clonotype was detected ten times or more.

The receptor's source is a man aged 18 to 30 with Graves' hyperthyroidism. The material sequenced was blood. This sequence joins TRBV27 and TRBJ1-1, with D perhaps matching TRBD1 (6 bases). CDR3 amino acids: CASSLKGHQNTEAFF. CDR3 sequence (DNA): TGTGCCAGCAGTTTAAAGGGACACCAGAACACTGAAGCTTTCTTT.